This T cell receptor beta chain was captured in a study of post-analysis software for immune sequencing data. Study as a whole: Patients with relapsing-remitting, secondary progressive and progressive-relapsing multiple sclerosis courses were all represented.

In regard to this clonotype: Its antigen is currently unknown.

The library was made from cDNA and included unique molecular identifiers. TCRdb redid the calling of the PCR reads with MiXCR, one entry per CDR3 protein. The table lists under 650,000 distinct CDR3 sequences, around 40% of them singletons. Overall study findings and caveats: By F measure, strong co-clustering occurred among samples prepared in the same batch. Compared against controls, patients with multiple sclerosis displayed significantly lower normalized Chao1 diversity. Compared with controls, patients had more of roughly five TRBV segments, including TRBV5-6, TRBV5-1 and TRBV20-1.

The CDR3 is 14 residues long. Trimming stripped 0 bases from V and 4 bases from J, with 12 bases between. Germline assignment: CDR1 DFQATT and CDR2 SNEGSKA (reference sequence). This sequence originates from a girl aged 10 to 17 with multiple sclerosis. This chain connects TRBV20-1 to TRBJ1-2, with D uncertain. The specimen was blood. CDR3: CSARDLAGAYGYTF. The CDR3, as DNA: TGCAGTGCTAGAGATCTGGCGGGCGCCTATGGCTACACCTTC.